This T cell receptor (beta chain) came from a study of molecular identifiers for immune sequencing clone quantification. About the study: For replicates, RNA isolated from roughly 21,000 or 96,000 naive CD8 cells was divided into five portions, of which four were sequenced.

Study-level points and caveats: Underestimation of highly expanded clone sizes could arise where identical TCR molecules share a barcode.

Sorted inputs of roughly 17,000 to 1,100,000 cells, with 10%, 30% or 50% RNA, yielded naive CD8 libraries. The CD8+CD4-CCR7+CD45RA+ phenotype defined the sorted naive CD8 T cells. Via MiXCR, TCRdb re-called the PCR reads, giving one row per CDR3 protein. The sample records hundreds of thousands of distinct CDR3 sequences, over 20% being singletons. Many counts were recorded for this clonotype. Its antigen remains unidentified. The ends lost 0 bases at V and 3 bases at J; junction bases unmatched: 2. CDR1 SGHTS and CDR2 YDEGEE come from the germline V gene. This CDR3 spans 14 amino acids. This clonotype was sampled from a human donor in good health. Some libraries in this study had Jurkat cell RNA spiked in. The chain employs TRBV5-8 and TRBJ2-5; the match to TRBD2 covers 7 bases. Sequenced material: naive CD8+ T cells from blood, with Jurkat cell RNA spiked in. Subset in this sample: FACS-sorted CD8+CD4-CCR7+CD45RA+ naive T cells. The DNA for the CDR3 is TGTGCCAGCAGCTTGGGCGGGAGAGAAGAGACCCAGTACTTC. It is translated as CASSLGGREETQYF.